This entry features one TCR beta chain sequence. Its antigen is undetermined. The sample originates from a study of CD8+ T cells in alopecia areata. Study-level information: Treated individuals took tofacitinib by mouth, 5 to 10 mg twice daily.

The germline gives CDR1 SNHLY, CDR2 FYNNEI. CDR3 size: 14 residues. The V and J ends lost 6 bases and 7 bases respectively, with 16 bases between them. As for treatment: oral pan-JAK inhibitor, 5-10 mg twice daily. Researchers gathered lesional scalp punch biopsies and peripheral blood from patients with alopecia areata. Sorted populations comprised CD4+ and CD8+ T cells obtained from PBMCs. Extracted RNA was reverse transcribed into cDNA, the sequencing template. The table came from immunoSEQ multiplex PCR; TCRdb's copy has only in-frame clones and leaves some out. The sample has 150,000 to 200,000 clones; more than 50% are singletons. Regarding the study as a whole: One nonresponder makes the tie between baseline CD8+ expansion and response uncertain.

The sequences come from CD4+ T cells sorted from blood, collected at week 24, from a patient treated with tofacitinib. The V gene is TRBV2, the J gene TRBJ1-5; no reliable D call. This clonotype was obtained from a human donor with alopecia areata. The CDR3 protein is CASSGSGWRQPQHF. The DNA for the CDR3 is TGTGCCAGCAGCGGGTCCGGATGGAGGCAGCCCCAGCATTTT.